Below, 5 T cell receptor beta chains from the same sample are listed, as sequenced in a study of siplizumab effects on memory and regulatory T cells (dated by TCRdb to about 2019). The method was the immunoSEQ multiplex PCR assay. TCRdb obtained this table from immuneACCESS and retained in-frame rearrangements with V and J assigned. These tables miss some clones; where compared with another copy, unresolved V genes account for less than half of the shortfall, and the remainder is unexplained. This sample gives 90,000 to 95,000 clones in total; roughly 93% of them show up just once. The ten most abundant clones make up 6.5% of the sample. The source material was CD8+ T cells sorted from blood. The receptors shown here come from a human donor in good health.

The rearrangement links TRBV14 to TRBJ1-4; tentative D call: TRBD1 (5 bases). V gave up 0 bases and J gave up 2 bases, with 10 bases separating them. The germline V gene has CDR1 SGHDN and CDR2 FVKESK. The CDR3 loop spans 16 amino acids. The CDR3 nucleotides are TGTGCCAGCAGCCAAGAGAGGGGATCCACTAATGAAAAACTGTTTTTT. Translating gives CASSQERGSTNEKLFF.

CDR3 sequence reads: CASSFNRDSYEQYF. The CDR3 DNA sequence: TGTGCCAGCAGCTTCAACAGGGACTCCTACGAGCAGTACTTC. The chain uses TRBV11-2 and TRBJ2-7; tentatively, D is TRBD1 (6 bases). V was shortened by 3 bases and J by 0 bases, with 9 bases between the two germline ends. Germline V lookup: CDR1 SGHAT, CDR2 FQNNGV. The CDR3 consists of 14 residues.

The V gene is TRBV10-3, the J gene TRBJ1-5, with 8 bases aligning to TRBD1. With V trimmed by 6 bases and J by 4 bases, 8 bases remained unmatched. Germline loops: CDR1 ENHRY, CDR2 SYGVKD. The CDR3 runs to 15 residues. The CDR3 reads CAISSGTGGNQPQHF. CDR3 DNA sequence: TGTGCCATCAGCTCCGGAACAGGGGGAAATCAGCCCCAGCATTTT.

This chain uses TRBV5-6 with TRBJ1-4; unclear D gene. The CDR3 length is 16 residues. Per germline, CDR1 SGHDT and CDR2 YYEEEE. The V and J ends lost 4 bases and 4 bases respectively, with 17 bases between them. The CDR3 sequence: CASSLTLDGSNEKLFF. CDR3 bases: TGTGCCAGCAGCCTCACCCTGGATGGGAGTAATGAAAAACTGTTTTTT.

In this sample, this clone turned up once. This sequence joins TRBV19 and TRBJ2-7; TRBD1 aligns across 9 bases. Germline V gene lookup returns CDR1 LNHDA and CDR2 SQIVND (reference sequence). This CDR3 comprises 15 residues. The trim removed 5 bases at V and 4 bases at J, leaving 9 bases unmatched. The CDR3 reads CASSPAGTGFYEQYF. CDR3 in DNA: TGTGCCAGTAGTCCCGCCGGGACAGGGTTTTACGAGCAGTACTTC.